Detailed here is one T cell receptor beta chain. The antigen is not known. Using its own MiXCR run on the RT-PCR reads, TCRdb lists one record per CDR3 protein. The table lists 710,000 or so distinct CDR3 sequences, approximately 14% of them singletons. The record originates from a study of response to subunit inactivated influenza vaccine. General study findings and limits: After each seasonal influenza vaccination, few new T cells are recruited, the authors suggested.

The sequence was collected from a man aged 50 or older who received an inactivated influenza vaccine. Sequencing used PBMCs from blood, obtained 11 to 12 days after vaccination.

This CDR3 reads CASRGGTANTGELFF. The DNA for the CDR3 is TGTGCCAGCCGGGGTGGGACGGCGAACACCGGGGAGCTGTTTTTT. The chain links TRBV9 to TRBJ2-2, with D perhaps matching TRBD1 or TRBD2 (5 bases each). Germline CDR1 and CDR2: SGDLS and YYNGEE. CDR3 length: 15 residues. V was pared by 7 bases and J by 0 bases, with 13 bases between.